This T cell receptor (beta chain) was recovered during a study of blood T cell repertoires in COVID-19. About the research overall: Acute and convalescent COVID-19 samples came from the United States, Italy and Spain. PBMCs, B-cell-depleted T cells, or T cells were the source of the cDNA or gDNA that made up the material.

Per the original methods: By means of reference gene primer amplification, nucleated cell counts were estimated. Some clones are missing from TCRdb's copy, which holds only in-frame ones; the method was immunoSEQ multiplex PCR. The V and J calls and the clone size are those of that table, but D and trimming were determined from the DNA. This table holds about 170,000 clones, about 74% found once. Germline loops: CDR1 SGHRS, CDR2 YFSETQ. The CDR3 covers 13 residues. The J segment lost 2 bases and the V segment lost 4 bases, leaving 2 bases of the junction unmatched. The source material was peripheral blood. The rearrangement uses TRBV5-1 and TRBJ1-1; 7 bases fit TRBD1. This clonotype was obtained from a woman at least 80 years old with acute or convalescent COVID-19. The CDR3 loop reads CASSRDSNTEAFF. In DNA, the CDR3 is TGCGCCAGCAGCCGGGACAGCAACACTGAAGCTTTCTTT. The full variable domain, in which reference TRBV5-1 and TRBJ1-1 provide the parts outside the CDR3, is KAGVTQTPRYLIKTRGQQVTLSCSPISGHRSVSWYQQTPGQGLQFLFEYFSETQRNKGNFPGRFSGRQFSNSRSEMNVSTLELGDSALYLCASSRDSNTEAFFGQGTRLTVV.